Sequencing of this TCR beta chain was carried out in a study of shared clonotypes between healthy human individuals. CD4+ cell separation produced CD45RA+ naive and CD45RA-negative memory subsets. Clones were read by immunoSEQ multiplex PCR, and TCRdb kept only the in-frame ones, dropping some. Of 900,000 to 1,200,000 clones listed, 78% are singletons. This TCR was recovered from a man younger than 35 in good health. Some clones in this sample may be carry-over from other donors' samples. The sequenced sample consisted of memory CD4+ T cells from PBMCs. Subset reported: CD45RA-negative fraction.

For the CDR3, the DNA is TGTGCCAGCAGGACAGGGAGTAATCAGCCCCAGCATTTT. Translation gives CASRTGSNQPQHF. The chain is built from TRBV6-1 and TRBJ1-5; 7 nucleotides agree with TRBD1. Unmatched junction bases numbered 3, after V lost 6 bases and J lost 4 bases. Germline loops: CDR1 MNHNS, CDR2 SASEGT. The CDR3 totals 13 residues.